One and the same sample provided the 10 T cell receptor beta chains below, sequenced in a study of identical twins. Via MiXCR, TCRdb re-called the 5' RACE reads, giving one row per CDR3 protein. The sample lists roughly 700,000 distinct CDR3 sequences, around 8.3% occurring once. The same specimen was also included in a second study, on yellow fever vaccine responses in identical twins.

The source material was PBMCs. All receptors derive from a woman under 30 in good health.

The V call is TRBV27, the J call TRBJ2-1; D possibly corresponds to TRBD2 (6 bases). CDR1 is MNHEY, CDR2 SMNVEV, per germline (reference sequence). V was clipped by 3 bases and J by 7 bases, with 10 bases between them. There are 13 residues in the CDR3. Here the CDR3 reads CASSLSGRNEQFF. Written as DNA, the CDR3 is TGTGCCAGCAGTTTGTCGGGGAGGAATGAGCAGTTCTTC.

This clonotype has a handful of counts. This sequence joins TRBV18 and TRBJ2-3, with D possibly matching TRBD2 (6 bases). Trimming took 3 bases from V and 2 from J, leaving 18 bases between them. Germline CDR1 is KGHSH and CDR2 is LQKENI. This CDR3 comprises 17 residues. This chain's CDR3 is CASSPNSAGLTTDTQYF. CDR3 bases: TGTGCCAGCTCACCGAATTCCGCGGGGCTTACCACAGATACGCAGTATTTT. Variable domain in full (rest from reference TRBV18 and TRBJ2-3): NAGVMQNPRHLVRRRGQEARLRCSPMKGHSHVYWYRQLPEEGLKFMVYLQKENIIDESGMPKERFSAEFPKEGPSILRIQQVVRGDSAAYFCASSPNSAGLTTDTQYFGPGTRLTVL.

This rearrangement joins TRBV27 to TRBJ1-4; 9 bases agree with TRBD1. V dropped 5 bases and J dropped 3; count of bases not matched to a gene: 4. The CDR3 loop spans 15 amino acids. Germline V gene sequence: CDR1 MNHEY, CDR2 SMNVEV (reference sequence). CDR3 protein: CASSGGDRANEKLFF. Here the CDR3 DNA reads TGTGCCAGCAGTGGGGGGGACAGGGCTAATGAAAAACTGTTTTTT.

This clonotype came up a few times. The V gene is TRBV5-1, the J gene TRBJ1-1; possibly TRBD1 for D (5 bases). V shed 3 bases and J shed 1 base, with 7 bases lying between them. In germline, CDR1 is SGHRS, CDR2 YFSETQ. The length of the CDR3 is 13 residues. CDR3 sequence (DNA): TGCGCCAGCAGCTCGGACAAGAACACTGAAGCTTTCTTT. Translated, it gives CASSSDKNTEAFF.

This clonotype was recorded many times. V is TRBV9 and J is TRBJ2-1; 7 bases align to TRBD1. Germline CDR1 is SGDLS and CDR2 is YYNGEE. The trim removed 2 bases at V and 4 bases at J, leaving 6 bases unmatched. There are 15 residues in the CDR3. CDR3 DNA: TGTGCCAGCAGCGTTAGGGCAGGGGGATACAATGAGCAGTTCTTC. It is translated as CASSVRAGGYNEQFF.

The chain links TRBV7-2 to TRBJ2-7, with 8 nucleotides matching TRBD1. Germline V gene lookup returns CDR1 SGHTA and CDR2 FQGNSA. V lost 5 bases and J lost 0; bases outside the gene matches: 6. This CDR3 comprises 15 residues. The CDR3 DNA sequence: TGTGCCAGCAGCGTGGACAGGGCGGGCTCCTACGAGCAGTACTTC. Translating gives CASSVDRAGSYEQYF. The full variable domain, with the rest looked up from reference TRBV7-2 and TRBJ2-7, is GAGVSQSPSNKVTEKGKDVELRCDPISGHTALYWYRQSLGQGLEFLIYFQGNSAPDKSGLPSDRFSAERTGGSVSTLTIQRTQQEDSAVYLCASSVDRAGSYEQYFGPGTRLTVT.

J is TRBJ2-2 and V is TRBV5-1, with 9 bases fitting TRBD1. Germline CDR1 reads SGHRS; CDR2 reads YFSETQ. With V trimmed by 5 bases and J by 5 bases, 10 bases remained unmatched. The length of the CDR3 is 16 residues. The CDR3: CASRDDRGTLTGELFF. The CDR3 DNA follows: TGCGCCAGCAGGGACGACAGGGGGACCTTGACCGGGGAGCTGTTTTTT.

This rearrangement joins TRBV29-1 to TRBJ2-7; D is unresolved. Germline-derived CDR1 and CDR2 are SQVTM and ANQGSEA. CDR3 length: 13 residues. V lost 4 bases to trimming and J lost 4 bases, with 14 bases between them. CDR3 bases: TGCAGCGTTGGTATGGGGATTGCTTACGAGCAGTACTTC. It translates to CSVGMGIAYEQYF.

Here the CDR3 reads CASSLAHGVVGETQYF. For the CDR3, the DNA is TGTGCCAGCAGTTTAGCGCATGGGGTGGTCGGGGAGACCCAGTACTTC. This chain links TRBV12-3 or TRBV12-4 with TRBJ2-5; no reliable D call. The CDR3 has 16 residues. Trimming stripped 0 bases from V and 5 bases from J, with 16 bases between.

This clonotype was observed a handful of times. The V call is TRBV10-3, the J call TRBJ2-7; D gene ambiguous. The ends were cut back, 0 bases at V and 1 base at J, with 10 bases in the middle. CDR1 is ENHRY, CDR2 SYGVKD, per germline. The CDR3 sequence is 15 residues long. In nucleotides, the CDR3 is TGTGCCATCAGTGAGTCGATGGGTTATTCCTACGAGCAGTACTTC. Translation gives CAISESMGYSYEQYF.